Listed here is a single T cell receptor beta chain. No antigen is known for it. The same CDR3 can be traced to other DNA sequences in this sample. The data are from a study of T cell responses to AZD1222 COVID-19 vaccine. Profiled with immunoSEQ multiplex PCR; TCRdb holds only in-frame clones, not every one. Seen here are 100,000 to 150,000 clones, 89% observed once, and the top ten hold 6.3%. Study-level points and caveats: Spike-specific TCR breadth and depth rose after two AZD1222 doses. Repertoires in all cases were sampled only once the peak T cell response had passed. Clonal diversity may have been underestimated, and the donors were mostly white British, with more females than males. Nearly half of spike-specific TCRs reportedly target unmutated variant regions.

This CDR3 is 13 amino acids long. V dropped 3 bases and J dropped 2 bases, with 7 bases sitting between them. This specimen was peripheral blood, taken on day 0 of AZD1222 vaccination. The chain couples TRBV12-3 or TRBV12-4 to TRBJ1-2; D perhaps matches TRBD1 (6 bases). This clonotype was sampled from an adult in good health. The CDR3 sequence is CASSLQGNYGYTF. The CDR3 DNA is TGTGCCAGCAGTTTGCAGGGGAACTATGGCTACACCTTC.